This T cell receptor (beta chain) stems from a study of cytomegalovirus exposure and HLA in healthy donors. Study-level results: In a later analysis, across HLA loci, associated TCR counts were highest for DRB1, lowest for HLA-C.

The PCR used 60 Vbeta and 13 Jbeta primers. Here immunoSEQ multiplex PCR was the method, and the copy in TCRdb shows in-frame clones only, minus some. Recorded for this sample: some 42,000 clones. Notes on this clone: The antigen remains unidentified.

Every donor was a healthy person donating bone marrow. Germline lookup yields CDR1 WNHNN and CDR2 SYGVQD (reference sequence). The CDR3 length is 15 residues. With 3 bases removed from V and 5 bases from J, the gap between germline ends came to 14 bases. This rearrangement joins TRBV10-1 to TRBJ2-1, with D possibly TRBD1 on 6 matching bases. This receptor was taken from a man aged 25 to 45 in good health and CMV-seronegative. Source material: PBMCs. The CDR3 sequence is CASSDSGEGDNEQFF. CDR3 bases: TGCGCCAGCAGTGACAGCGGAGAGGGGGACAATGAGCAGTTCTTC.